This entry lists 6 T cell receptor beta chains sequenced from one sample in a study of OX40 agonist ivuxolimab in advanced cancers. Preparation of the library involved the immunoSEQ multiplex PCR assay. Sourced from immuneACCESS, this table was stored by TCRdb with only in-frame sequences that have V and J called. A share of the clones is absent; for the studies checked, an unresolved V gene accounts for under half, and the remainder has no known explanation. The sample table holds 65,000 to 85,000 clones, of which more than 75% were seen once. In total, the top ten clones hold around 2% of the sample. Sequencing used CD4+ or CD8+ T cells sorted from blood, obtained in a trial of the OX40 agonist ivuxolimab. These receptors originate from an adult with an advanced solid tumor such as melanoma, head and neck, liver or kidney cancer.

The chain has TRBV7-9 and TRBJ2-7; TRBD1 matches 7 bases. With V trimmed by 4 bases and J by 1 base, 4 bases remained unmatched. The CDR3 extends over 14 amino acids. Germline V gene data show CDR1 as SEHNR and CDR2 as FQNEAQ (reference sequence). The CDR3 DNA follows: TGTGCCAGCAGCTACCGACAGGGTTCCTACGAGCAGTACTTC. Protein sequence: CASSYRQGSYEQYF.

The V gene is TRBV6-6, the J gene TRBJ1-3; D gene uncertain. Trimming cost V 8 bases and J 5 bases, with 10 bases left between them. Per the germline V gene, CDR1 is MNHNY and CDR2 is SVGAGI (reference sequence). The length of the CDR3 is 12 residues. The CDR3 DNA is TGTGCCAGCTCCGAAAACCGAAACACCATATATTTT. Translated, it gives CASSENRNTIYF.

The chain has TRBV11-3 and TRBJ2-1; D remains unclear. This CDR3 region has 13 residues. Trimming left V 2 bases short and J 3 bases short, with 5 bases between. Germline CDR1 is SGHNT and CDR2 is YENEEA. CDR3 sequence: CASSLNSYNEQFF. CDR3 nucleotides: TGTGCCAGCAGCTTAAACAGCTACAATGAGCAGTTCTTC.

This sequence joins TRBV4-1 and TRBJ2-3; D is possibly TRBD2 (6 bases). The CDR3 totals 17 residues. Trimming left V 4 bases short and J 2 bases short, with 19 bases between. Germline V CDR1 and CDR2: MGHRA, YSYEKL. CDR3 nucleotides: TGCGCCAGCAGCCGCCCTGGGGACTTATTTGTCACAGATACGCAGTATTTT. Translating it yields CASSRPGDLFVTDTQYF.

V gene TRBV28 combines with J gene TRBJ1-5; D not certain. This CDR3 is built from 14 residues. Germline V gives CDR1 MDHEN, CDR2 SYDVKM. V was clipped by 10 bases and J by 0 bases, with 13 bases between them. DNA of the CDR3: TGTGCCACTAACGCGGACCTTAGCAATCAGCCCCAGCATTTT. This sequence encodes CATNADLSNQPQHF.

V gene TRBV6-1 combines with J gene TRBJ2-6; TRBD2 might be the D (5 bases). Germline V gene lookup returns CDR1 MNHNS and CDR2 SASEGT. The CDR3 length is 15 residues. Trimming took 7 bases from V and 4 from J, leaving 14 bases between them. CDR3 in DNA: TGTGCCAGCACGGGATCCTGGACCGGGGCCAACGTCCTGACTTTC. Its protein is CASTGSWTGANVLTF.